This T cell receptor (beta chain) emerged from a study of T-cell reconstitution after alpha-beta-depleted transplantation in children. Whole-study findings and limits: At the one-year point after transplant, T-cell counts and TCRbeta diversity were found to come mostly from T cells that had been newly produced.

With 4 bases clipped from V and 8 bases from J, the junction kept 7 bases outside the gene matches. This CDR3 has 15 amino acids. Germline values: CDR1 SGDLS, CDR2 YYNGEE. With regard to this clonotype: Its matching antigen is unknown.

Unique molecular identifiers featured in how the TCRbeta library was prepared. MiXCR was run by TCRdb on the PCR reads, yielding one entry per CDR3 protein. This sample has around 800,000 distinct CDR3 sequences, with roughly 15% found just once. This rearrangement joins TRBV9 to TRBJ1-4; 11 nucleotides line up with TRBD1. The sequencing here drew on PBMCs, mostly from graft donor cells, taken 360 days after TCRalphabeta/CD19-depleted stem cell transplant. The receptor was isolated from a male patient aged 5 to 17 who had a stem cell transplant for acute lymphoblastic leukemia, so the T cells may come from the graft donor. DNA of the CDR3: TGTGCCAGCAGCTCCGGACAGGGGGCGGGGGAAAAACTGTTTTTT. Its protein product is CASSSGQGAGEKLFF.